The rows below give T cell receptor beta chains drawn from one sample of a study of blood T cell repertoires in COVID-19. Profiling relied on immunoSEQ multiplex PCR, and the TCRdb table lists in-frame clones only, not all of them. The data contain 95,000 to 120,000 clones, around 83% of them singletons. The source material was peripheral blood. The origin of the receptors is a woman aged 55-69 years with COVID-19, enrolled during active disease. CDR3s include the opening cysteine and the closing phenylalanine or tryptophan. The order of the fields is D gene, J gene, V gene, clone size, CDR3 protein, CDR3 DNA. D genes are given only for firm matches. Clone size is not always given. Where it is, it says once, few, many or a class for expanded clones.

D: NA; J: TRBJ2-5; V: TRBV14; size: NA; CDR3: CASSHAETQYF; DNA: TGTGCCAGCAGCCACGCGGAGACCCAGTACTTC
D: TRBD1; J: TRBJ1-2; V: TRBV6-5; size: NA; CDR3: CASSGTGKDGYTF; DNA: TGTGCCAGCAGCGGGACAGGGAAGGATGGCTACACCTTC
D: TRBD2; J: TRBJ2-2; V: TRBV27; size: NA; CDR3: CASTREAGGNTGELFF; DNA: TGTGCCAGCACCCGGGAGGCGGGGGGGAACACCGGGGAGCTGTTTTTT
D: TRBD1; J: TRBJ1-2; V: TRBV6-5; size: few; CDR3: CASNRGEGYGYTF; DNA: TGTGCCAGCAACAGGGGGGAGGGCTATGGCTACACCTTC
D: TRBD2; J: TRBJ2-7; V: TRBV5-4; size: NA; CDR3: CASSLGSGGFSYEQYF; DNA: TGTGCCAGCAGCTTGGGGTCGGGGGGGTTCTCCTACGAGCAGTACTTC
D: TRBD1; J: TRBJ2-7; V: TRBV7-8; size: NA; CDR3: CASSYNRGSYEQYF; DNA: TGTGCCAGCAGCTACAACAGGGGGTCCTACGAGCAGTACTTC
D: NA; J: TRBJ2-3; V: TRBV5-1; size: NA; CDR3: CASSLGGKSSDTQYF; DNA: TGCGCCAGCAGCTTGGGCGGGAAGAGCTCAGATACGCAGTATTTT
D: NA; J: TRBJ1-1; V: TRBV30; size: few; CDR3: CAWSQSRGTEAFF; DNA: TGTGCCTGGAGTCAATCCCGGGGCACTGAAGCTTTCTTT
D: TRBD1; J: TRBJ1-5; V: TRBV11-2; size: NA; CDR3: CASSPGTANQPQHF; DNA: TGTGCCAGCAGCCCCGGGACAGCTAATCAGCCCCAGCATTTT
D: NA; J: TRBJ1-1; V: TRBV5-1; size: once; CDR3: CASSLASAGSEAFF; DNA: TGCGCCAGCAGCTTGGCGAGCGCGGGCTCTGAAGCTTTCTTT
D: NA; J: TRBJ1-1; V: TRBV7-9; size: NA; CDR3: CASSLASRGRENTEAFF; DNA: TGTGCCAGCAGCTTGGCATCCCGAGGGAGGGAGAACACTGAAGCTTTCTTT
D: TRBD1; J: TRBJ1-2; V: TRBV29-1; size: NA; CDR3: CSVRTGGNYGYTF; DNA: TGCAGCGTGAGGACAGGGGGGAACTATGGCTACACCTTC
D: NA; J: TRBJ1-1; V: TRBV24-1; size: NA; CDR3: CATSTGLNTEAFF; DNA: TGTGCCACCAGCACGGGTCTAAACACTGAAGCTTTCTTT
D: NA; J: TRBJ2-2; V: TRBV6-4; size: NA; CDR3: CASSVRQATGELFF; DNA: TGTGCCAGCAGCGTTAGACAGGCTACCGGGGAGCTGTTTTTT
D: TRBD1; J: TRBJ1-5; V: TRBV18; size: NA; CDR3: CASSPETGVFQPQHF; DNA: TGTGCCAGCTCACCTGAGACAGGGGTTTTTCAGCCCCAGCATTTT
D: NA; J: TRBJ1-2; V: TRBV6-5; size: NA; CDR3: CASTLSDPTGGYTF; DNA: TGTGCCAGCACTTTATCCGACCCTACGGGGGGCTACACCTTC
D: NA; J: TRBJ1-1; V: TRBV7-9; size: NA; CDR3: CASSPGGDTGKNTEAFF; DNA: TGTGCCAGCAGCCCGGGTGGGGATACAGGGAAGAACACTGAAGCTTTCTTT
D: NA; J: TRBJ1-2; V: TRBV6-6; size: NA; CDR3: CAGKSPDSYGYTF; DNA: TGTGCCGGGAAAAGCCCGGACTCCTATGGCTACACCTTC
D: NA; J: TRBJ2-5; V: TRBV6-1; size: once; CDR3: CASSWGTAIVETQYF; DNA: TGTGCCAGCAGCTGGGGCACGGCGATTGTGGAGACCCAGTACTTC
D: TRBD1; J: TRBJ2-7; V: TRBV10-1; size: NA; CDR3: CASSEKFGTGGPYEQYF; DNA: TGCGCCAGCAGTGAGAAGTTCGGGACAGGGGGACCCTACGAGCAGTACTTC
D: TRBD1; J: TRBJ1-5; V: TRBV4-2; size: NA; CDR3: CASSQARGRSNQPQHF; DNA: TGTGCCAGCAGCCAAGCCAGGGGGCGTAGCAATCAGCCCCAGCATTTT
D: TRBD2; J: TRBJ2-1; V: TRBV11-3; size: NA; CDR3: CASGTGGLNEQFF; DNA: TGTGCCAGCGGGACGGGGGGGCTGAATGAGCAGTTCTTC
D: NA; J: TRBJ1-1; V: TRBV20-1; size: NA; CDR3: CSASGAGKSTEAFF; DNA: TGCAGTGCTAGTGGTGCGGGGAAAAGCACTGAAGCTTTCTTT
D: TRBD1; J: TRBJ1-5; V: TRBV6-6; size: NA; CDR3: CASSPISGTGGSREDQPQHF; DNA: TGTGCCAGCAGCCCCATCTCCGGGACAGGGGGCTCCAGGGAGGATCAGCCCCAGCATTTT
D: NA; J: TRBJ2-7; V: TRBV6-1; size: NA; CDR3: CASSEEGHSYEQYF; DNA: TGTGCCAGCAGTGAAGAGGGGCACTCCTACGAGCAGTACTTC
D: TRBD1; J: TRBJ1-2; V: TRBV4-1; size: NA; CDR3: CASSQVSTGTGTISDGYTF; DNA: TGCGCCAGCAGCCAAGTATCAACCGGGACAGGGACTATTTCCGATGGCTACACCTTC
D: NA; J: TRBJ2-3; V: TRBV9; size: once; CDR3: CASSVPGNTDTQYF; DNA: TGTGCCAGCAGCGTTCCGGGGAACACAGATACGCAGTATTTT
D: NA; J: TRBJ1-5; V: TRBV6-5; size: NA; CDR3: CASSFIPPSSDQPQHF; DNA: TGTGCCAGCAGTTTTATCCCCCCGTCTTCGGATCAGCCCCAGCATTTT
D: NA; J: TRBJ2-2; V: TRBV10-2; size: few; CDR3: CASSVVGGYTGELFF; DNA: TGCGCCAGCAGTGTTGTTGGGGGGTACACCGGGGAGCTGTTTTTT
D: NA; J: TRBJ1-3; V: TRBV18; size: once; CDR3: CASSLRTRDYGNTIYF; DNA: TGTGCCAGCTCACTTAGGACCAGGGACTATGGAAACACCATATATTTT
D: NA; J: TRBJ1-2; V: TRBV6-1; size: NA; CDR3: CASSEEGGYTF; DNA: TGTGCCAGCAGTGAGGAGGGGGGCTACACCTTC
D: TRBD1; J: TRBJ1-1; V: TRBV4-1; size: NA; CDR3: CASSQETGTNTEAFF; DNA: TGCGCCAGCAGCCAGGAGACAGGGACAAACACTGAAGCTTTCTTT
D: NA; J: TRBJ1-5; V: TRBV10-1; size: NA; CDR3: CASSESGRDQPQHF; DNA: TGCGCCAGCAGTGAGTCGGGGAGAGATCAGCCCCAGCATTTT
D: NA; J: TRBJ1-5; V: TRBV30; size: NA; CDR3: CAWSVGGSNQPQHF; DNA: TGTGCCTGGAGTGTGGGGGGAAGCAATCAGCCCCAGCATTTT
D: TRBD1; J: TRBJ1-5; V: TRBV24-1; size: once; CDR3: CATSAGQADWNQPQHF; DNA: TGTGCCACCAGTGCCGGACAGGCCGATTGGAATCAGCCCCAGCATTTT
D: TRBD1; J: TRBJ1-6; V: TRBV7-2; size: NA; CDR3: CASSFRTGGIGSPLHF; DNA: TGTGCCAGCAGCTTCCGGACAGGGGGAATAGGATCACCCCTCCACTTT
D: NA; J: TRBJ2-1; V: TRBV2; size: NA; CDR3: CASSEGQPLSNEQFF; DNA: TGTGCCAGCAGTGAGGGCCAACCATTGAGCAATGAGCAGTTCTTC
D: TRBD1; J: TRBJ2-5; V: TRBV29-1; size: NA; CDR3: CSVDGDRPRTQYF; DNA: TGCAGCGTTGATGGGGACAGGCCGCGGACCCAGTACTTC
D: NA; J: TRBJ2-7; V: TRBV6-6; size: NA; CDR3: CASSYHRTDGGPSYF; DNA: TGTGCCAGCAGTTACCACAGAACCGACGGGGGTCCGTCGTACTTC
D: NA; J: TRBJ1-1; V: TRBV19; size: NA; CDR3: CASSNRAVTEAFF; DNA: TGTGCCAGTAGTAACCGCGCGGTCACTGAAGCTTTCTTT
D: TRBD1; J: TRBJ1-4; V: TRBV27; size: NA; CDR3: CASSLGQEIEKLFF; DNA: TGTGCCAGCAGTTTAGGACAGGAGATTGAAAAACTGTTTTTT
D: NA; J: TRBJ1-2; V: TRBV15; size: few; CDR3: CATSRDAQDYGYTF; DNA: TGTGCCACCAGCAGAGATGCCCAGGACTATGGCTACACCTTC
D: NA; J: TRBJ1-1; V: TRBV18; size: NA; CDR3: CASSPSGGDNTEAFF; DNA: TGTGCCAGCTCACCAAGTGGCGGAGACAACACTGAAGCTTTCTTT
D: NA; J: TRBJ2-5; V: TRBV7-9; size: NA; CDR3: CAGRPGGTLGETQYF; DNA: TGTGCCGGACGCCCAGGAGGGACCCTCGGGGAGACCCAGTACTTC
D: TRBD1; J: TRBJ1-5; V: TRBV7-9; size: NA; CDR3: CASSSRDSHQPQHF; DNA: TGTGCCAGCAGTTCCCGGGACAGCCATCAGCCCCAGCATTTT
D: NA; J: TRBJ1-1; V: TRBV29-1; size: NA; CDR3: CSVEKAGRYGGAFF; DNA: TGCAGCGTTGAAAAGGCAGGGAGGTATGGGGGAGCTTTCTTT
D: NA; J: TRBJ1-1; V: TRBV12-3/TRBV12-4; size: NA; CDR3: CASSQETEAFF; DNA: TGTGCCAGCAGCCAGGAAACTGAAGCTTTCTTT